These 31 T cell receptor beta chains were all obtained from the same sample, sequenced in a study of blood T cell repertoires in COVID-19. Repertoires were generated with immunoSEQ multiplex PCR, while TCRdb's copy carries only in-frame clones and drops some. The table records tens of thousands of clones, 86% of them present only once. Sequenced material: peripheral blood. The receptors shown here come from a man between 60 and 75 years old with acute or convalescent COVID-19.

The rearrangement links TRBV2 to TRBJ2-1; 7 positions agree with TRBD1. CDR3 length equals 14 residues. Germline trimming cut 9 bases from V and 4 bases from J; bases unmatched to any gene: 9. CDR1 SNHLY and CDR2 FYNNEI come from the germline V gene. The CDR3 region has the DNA TGTGCCAGTGTACCCGGGACAGCATACAATGAGCAGTTCTTC. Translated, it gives CASVPGTAYNEQFF. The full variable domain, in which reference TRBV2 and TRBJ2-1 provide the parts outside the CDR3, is EPEVTQTPSHQVTQMGQEVILRCVPISNHLYFYWYRQILGQKVEFLVSFYNNEISEKSEIFDDQFSVERPDGSNFTLKIRSTKLEDSAMYFCASVPGTAYNEQFFGPGTRLTVL.

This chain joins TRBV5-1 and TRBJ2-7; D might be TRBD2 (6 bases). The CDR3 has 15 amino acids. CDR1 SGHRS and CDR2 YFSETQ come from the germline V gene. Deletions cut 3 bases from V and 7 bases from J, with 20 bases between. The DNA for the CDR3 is TGCGCCAGCAGCTACCGGGGACCCGGGGGAGGTGAGCAGTACTTC. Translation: CASSYRGPGGGEQYF.

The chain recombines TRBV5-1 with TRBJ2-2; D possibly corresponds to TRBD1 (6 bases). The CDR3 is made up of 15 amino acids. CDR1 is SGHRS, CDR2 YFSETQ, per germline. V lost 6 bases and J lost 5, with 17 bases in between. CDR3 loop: CASNPNLRGTGELFF. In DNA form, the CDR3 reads TGCGCCAGCAACCCGAATTTGAGGGGGACCGGGGAGCTGTTTTTT.

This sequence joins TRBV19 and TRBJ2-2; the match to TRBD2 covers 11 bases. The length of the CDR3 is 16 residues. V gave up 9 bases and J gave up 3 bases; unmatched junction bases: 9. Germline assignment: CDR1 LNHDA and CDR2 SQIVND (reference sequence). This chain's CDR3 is CASKTSGMADTGELFF. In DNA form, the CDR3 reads TGTGCCAGCAAGACTAGCGGGATGGCGGACACCGGGGAGCTGTTTTTT.

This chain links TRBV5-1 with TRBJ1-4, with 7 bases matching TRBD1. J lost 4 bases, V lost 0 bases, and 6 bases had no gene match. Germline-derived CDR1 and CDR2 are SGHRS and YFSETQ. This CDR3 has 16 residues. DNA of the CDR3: TGCGCCAGCAGCTTGGTAGGGACAGCAGTTAATGAAAAACTGTTTTTT. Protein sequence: CASSLVGTAVNEKLFF.

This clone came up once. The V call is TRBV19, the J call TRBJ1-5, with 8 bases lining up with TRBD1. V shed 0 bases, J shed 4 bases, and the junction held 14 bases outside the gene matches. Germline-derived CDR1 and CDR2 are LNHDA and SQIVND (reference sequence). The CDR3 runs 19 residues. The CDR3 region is CASSIEFGIRTGKNQPQHF. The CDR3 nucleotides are TGTGCCAGTAGTATAGAGTTTGGCATAAGGACAGGGAAGAATCAGCCCCAGCATTTT.

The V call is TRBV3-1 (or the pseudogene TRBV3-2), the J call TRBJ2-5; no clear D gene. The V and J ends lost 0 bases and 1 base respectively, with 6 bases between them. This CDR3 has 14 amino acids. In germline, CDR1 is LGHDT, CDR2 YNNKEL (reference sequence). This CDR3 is CASSQEQIQETQYF. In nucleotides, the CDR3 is TGTGCCAGCAGCCAAGAACAGATCCAAGAGACCCAGTACTTC.

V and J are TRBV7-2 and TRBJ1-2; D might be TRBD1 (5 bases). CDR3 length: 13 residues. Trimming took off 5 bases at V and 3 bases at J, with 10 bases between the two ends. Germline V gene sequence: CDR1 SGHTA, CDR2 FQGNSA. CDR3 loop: CASSNPTDYGYTF. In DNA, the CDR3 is TGTGCCAGCAGCAACCCGACAGACTATGGCTACACCTTC.

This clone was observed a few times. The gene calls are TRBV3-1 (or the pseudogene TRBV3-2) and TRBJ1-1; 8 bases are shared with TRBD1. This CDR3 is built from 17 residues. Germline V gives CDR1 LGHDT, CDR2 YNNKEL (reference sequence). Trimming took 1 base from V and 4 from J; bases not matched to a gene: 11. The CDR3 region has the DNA TGTGCCAGCAGCCAAGTCCGTCCCGGGACAGGTTCCACTGAAGCTTTCTTT. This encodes CASSQVRPGTGSTEAFF.

CDR3 sequence reads: CASSELPGAGSPLHF. DNA for the CDR3: TGTGCCAGCAGTGAACTACCAGGGGCCGGATCACCCCTCCACTTT. This chain links TRBV6-1 with TRBJ1-6; tentative D call: TRBD1 (6 bases). Germline lookup yields CDR1 MNHNS and CDR2 SASEGT. The CDR3 runs 15 residues. Deletions cut 2 bases from V and 10 bases from J, with 15 bases between.

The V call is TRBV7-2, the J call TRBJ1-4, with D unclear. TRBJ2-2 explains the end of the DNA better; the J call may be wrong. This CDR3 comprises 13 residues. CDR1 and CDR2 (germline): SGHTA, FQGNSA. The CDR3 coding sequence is TGTGCCAGCAGCTTTGGGCCCACCGGGGAGCTGTTTTTT. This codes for CASSFGPTGELFF.

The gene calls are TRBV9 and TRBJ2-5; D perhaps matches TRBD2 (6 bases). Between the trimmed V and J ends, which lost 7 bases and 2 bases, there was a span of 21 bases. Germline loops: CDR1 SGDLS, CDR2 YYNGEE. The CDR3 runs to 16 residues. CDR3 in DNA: TGTGCCAGCGGAAAAGGAGGGGAGTCGTATCAAGAGACCCAGTACTTC. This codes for CASGKGGESYQETQYF.

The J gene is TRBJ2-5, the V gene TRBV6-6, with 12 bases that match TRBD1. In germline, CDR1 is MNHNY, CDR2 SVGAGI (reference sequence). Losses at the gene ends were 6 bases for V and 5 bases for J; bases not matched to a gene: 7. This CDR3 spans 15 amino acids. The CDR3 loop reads CASSLGTGGRETQYF. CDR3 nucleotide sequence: TGTGCCAGCAGCCTGGGGACAGGGGGCAGGGAGACCCAGTACTTC.

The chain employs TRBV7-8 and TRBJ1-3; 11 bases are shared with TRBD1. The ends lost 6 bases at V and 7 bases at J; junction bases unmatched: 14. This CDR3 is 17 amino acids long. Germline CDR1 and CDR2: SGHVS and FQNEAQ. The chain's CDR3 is CASSTHRDRGRSNTIYF. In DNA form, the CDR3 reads TGTGCCAGCAGTACCCACCGGGACAGGGGGAGATCGAACACCATATATTTT.

The CDR3 sequence is CASTSMGRGQPQHF. DNA of the CDR3: TGTGCCAGCACCAGTATGGGCCGGGGTCAGCCCCAGCATTTT. The chain has TRBV28 and TRBJ1-5; D is unclear. Trimming removed 7 bases at V and 6 bases at J, with 16 bases between. The germline V gene has CDR1 MDHEN and CDR2 SYDVKM. This CDR3 comprises 14 residues.

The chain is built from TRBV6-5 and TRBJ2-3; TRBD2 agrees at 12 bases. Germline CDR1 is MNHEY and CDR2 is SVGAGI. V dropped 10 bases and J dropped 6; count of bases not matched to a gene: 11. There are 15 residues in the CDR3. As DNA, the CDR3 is TGTGCCACCCGTTCGGGGCTAGCGGGAGGGGATACGCAGTATTTT. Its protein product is CATRSGLAGGDTQYF.

CDR3 in DNA: TGTGCCAGCAGCTTGGGCGGGACCTCTGGCTACACCTTC. This gives the protein CASSLGGTSGYTF. V gene TRBV5-6 combines with J gene TRBJ1-2; a weak D match, TRBD1 (5 bases). Trimming stripped 0 bases from V and 7 bases from J, with 10 bases between. The germline V gene encodes CDR1 SGHDT and CDR2 YYEEEE. The CDR3 sequence is 13 residues long.

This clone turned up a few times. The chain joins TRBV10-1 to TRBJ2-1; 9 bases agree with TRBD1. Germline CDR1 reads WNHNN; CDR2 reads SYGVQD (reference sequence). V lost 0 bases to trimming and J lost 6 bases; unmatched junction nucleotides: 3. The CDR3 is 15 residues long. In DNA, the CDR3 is TGCGCCAGCAGTGAGTCGGGACAGGGAAGCAATGAGCAGTTCTTC. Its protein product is CASSESGQGSNEQFF.

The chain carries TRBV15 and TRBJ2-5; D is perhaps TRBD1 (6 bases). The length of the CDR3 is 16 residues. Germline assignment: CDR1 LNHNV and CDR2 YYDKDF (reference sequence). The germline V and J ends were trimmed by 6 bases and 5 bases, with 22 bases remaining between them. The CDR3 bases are TGTGCCACCAGTCAGTGGGGGCCCGGGGAGTTGGAGACCCAGTACTTC. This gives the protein CATSQWGPGELETQYF.

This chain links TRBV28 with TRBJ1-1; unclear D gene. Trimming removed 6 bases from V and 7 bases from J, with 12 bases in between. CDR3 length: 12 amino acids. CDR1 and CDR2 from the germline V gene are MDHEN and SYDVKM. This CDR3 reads CASRSGLLEAFF. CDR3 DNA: TGTGCCAGCAGAAGCGGGCTGCTTGAAGCTTTCTTT.

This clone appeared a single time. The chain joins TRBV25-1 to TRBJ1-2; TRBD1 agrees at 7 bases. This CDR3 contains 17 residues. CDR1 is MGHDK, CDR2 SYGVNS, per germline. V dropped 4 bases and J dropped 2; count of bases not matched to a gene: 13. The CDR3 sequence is CASSGGDRLPRNYGYTF. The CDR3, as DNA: TGTGCCAGCAGTGGGGGGGACAGACTCCCCAGGAACTATGGCTACACCTTC.

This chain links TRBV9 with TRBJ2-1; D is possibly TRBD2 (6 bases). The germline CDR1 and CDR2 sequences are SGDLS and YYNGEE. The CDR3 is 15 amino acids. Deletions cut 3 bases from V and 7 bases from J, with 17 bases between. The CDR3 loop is CASSADPRGRNEQFF. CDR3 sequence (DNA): TGTGCCAGCAGCGCAGACCCCCGGGGGAGGAATGAGCAGTTCTTC.

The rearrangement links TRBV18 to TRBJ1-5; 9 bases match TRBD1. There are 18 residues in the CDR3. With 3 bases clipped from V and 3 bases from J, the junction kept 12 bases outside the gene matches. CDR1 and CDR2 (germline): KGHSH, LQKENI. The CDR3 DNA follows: TGTGCCAGCTCACCCCGGGACAGGGTGGTTGGTGACAATCAGCCCCAGCATTTT. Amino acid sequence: CASSPRDRVVGDNQPQHF.

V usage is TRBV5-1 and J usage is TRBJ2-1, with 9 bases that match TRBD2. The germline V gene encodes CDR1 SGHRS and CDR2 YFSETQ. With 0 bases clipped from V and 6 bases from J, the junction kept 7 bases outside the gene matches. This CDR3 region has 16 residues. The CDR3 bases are TGCGCCAGCAGCTTGGCCGTCGGCGGGAGGGCCAATGAGCAGTTCTTC. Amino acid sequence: CASSLAVGGRANEQFF.

CDR3 sequence (DNA): TGCGCCAGCAGCTTGATTGTTAGCGGCGGTCTCAATGAGCAGTTCTTC. Its protein product is CASSLIVSGGLNEQFF. V and J are TRBV5-1 and TRBJ2-1, with D possibly TRBD2 on 6 matching bases. V was shortened by 1 base and J by 6 bases, with 17 bases between the two germline ends. The CDR3 is 16 amino acids. Looked up from germline, CDR1 is SGHRS and CDR2 is YFSETQ.

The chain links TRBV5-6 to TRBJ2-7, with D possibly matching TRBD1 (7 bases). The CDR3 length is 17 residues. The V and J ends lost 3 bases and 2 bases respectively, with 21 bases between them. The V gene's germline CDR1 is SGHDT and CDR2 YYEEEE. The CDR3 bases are TGTGCCAGCAGCTCTCCCCCGGGGGACAGCGTAACCTACGAGCAGTACTTC. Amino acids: CASSSPPGDSVTYEQYF. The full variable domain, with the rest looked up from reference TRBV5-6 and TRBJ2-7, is DAGVTQSPTHLIKTRGQQVTLRCSPKSGHDTVSWYQQALGQGPQFIFQYYEEEERQRGNFPDRFSGHQFPNYSSELNVNALLLGDSALYLCASSSPPGDSVTYEQYFGPGTRLTVT.

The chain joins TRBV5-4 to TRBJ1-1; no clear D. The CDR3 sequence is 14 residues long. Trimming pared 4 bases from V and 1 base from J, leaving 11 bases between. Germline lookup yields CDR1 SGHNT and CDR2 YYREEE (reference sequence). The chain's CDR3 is CASSIQVPNTEAFF. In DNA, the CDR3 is TGTGCCAGCAGCATACAAGTCCCGAACACTGAAGCTTTCTTT.

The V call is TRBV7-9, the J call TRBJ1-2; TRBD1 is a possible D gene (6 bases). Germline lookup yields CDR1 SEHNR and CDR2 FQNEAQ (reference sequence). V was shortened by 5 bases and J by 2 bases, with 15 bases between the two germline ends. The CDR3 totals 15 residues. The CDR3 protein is CASSRNRQVNYGYTF. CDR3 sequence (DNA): TGTGCCAGCAGCCGCAACAGACAGGTCAACTATGGCTACACCTTC.

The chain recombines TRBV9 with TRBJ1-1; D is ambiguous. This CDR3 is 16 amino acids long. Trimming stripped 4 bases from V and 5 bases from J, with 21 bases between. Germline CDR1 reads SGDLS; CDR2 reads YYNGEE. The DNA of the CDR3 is TGTGCCAGCAGCCCCCTCCCAAAACCCGGAGGAACTGAAGCTTTCTTT. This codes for CASSPLPKPGGTEAFF.

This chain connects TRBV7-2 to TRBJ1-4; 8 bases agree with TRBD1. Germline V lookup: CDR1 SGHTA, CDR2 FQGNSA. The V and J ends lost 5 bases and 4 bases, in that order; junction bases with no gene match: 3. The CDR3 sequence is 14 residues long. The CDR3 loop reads CASSPQGGNEKLFF. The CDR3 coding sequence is TGTGCCAGCAGCCCACAGGGGGGTAATGAAAAACTGTTTTTT. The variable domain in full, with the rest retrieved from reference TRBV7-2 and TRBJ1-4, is GAGVSQSPSNKVTEKGKDVELRCDPISGHTALYWYRQSLGQGLEFLIYFQGNSAPDKSGLPSDRFSAERTGGSVSTLTIQRTQQEDSAVYLCASSPQGGNEKLFFGSGTQLSVL.

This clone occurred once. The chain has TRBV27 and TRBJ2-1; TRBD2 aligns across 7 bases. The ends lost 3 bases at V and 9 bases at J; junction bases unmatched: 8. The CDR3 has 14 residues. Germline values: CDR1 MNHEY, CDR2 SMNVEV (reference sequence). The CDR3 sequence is CASSLRTRATEQFF. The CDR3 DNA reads TGTGCCAGCAGTTTGAGGACTAGAGCCACTGAGCAGTTCTTC.